This T cell receptor (beta chain) was profiled in a study of Ad26.COV2.S vaccination and SARS-CoV-2 variants. Study information: Enrollment placed the donor in the COV1001 Ad26.COV2.S trial arm.

The CDR3 has 12 amino acids. V gave up 6 bases and J gave up 0 bases, with 5 bases separating them. Only in-frame clones appear in the TCRdb table, and some are missing; sequencing was by immunoSEQ multiplex PCR. Found here are about half a million clones, roughly nine tenths of them singletons; the top ten hold 1.7%. Treatment defined: approximately 18 received Ad26.COV2.S at low or high dose, single or two shots; five or six received placebo; per-sample allocation not given. Each sample was drawn 63 days after the first injection (of vaccine or placebo). This clone was observed a single time. The receptor's source is a person between 18 and 65 years old who received the Ad26.COV2.S COVID-19 vaccine or a placebo. Specimen: peripheral blood, collected in a trial of Ad26.COV2.S vaccine versus placebo. This chain links TRBV12-3 or TRBV12-4 with TRBJ1-1; no clear D. CDR3 in DNA: TGTGCCAGCAGGGCAATGAACACTGAAGCTTTCTTT. Translation gives CASRAMNTEAFF.